This T cell receptor (beta chain) comes out of a study of blood T cells in healthy people across ages. Combining a sample-barcoded 5' primer with a J-beta primer mix, a second PCR ran for about 7 to 11 cycles. TCRdb re-analysed the 5' RACE reads in MiXCR, keeping a single row per CDR3 protein. This table has over 500,000 distinct CDR3 sequences, around 50% appearing once. This CDR3 comprises 16 residues. Germline V gives CDR1 DFQATT, CDR2 SNEGSKA (reference sequence). V was cut by 1 base and J by 1 base, with 15 bases left in between. Many counts were recorded for this clonotype. Each donor gave approximately 9.7 milliliters of peripheral blood.

The sample taken for sequencing was blood. This TCR derives from a woman of 80 years or more in good health. V usage is TRBV20-1 and J usage is TRBJ2-3, with D perhaps matching TRBD2 (5 bases). The CDR3 sequence: CSARALGRGGTDTQYF. CDR3 DNA sequence: TGCAGTGCTAGAGCCCTTGGTCGGGGTGGCACAGATACGCAGTATTTT.